The 21 T cell receptor beta chains below come from one sample, sequenced in a study of T-cell memory formation after mild COVID-19. One entry per CDR3 protein, called by TCRdb with MiXCR from the 5' RACE reads. This sample has 250,000 to 350,000 distinct CDR3 sequences, with about 13% found just once. Sequenced material: PBMCs or a T cell subset sorted from them (not recorded which). These receptors all come from a young man who had mild COVID-19 (a few samples of this study predate the infection). Cell type and time point are not known.

This clonotype occurred a few times. The chain recombines TRBV5-1 with TRBJ2-5; the D is unclear. The V gene's germline CDR1 is SGHRS and CDR2 YFSETQ. CDR3 size: 14 residues. The V end was cut by 4 bases, the J end by 4 bases, with 14 bases between. CDR3 in amino acids: CASSPDPNTETQYF. CDR3 bases: TGCGCCAGCAGCCCGGACCCGAACACAGAGACCCAGTACTTC.

The rearrangement uses TRBV6-2 or TRBV6-3 and TRBJ2-7, with D uncertain. From germline, CDR1 is MNHEY and CDR2 SVGEGT. The V and J ends lost 8 bases and 3 bases respectively, with 11 bases between them. The CDR3 spans 12 residues. In DNA form, the CDR3 reads TGTGCCAGCTTTCGGCTTGGCTACGAGCAGTACTTC. Translating it yields CASFRLGYEQYF.

This clonotype was picked up a small number of times. The chain couples TRBV20-1 to TRBJ2-7; 7 bases line up with TRBD1. Trimming took 5 bases from V and 4 from J; bases not matched to a gene: 2. This CDR3 has 11 amino acids. Germline V gene data show CDR1 as DFQATT and CDR2 as SNEGSKA (reference sequence). Written as DNA, the CDR3 is TGCAGTGCTTTGGGACAGTACGAGCAGTACGTC. Its protein is CSALGQYEQYV.

The chain combines TRBV5-6 with TRBJ1-1; 7 bases are a match to TRBD1. The CDR3 extends over 13 amino acids. Per the germline V gene, CDR1 is SGHDT and CDR2 is YYEEEE. V lost 4 bases, J lost 9 bases, and 9 bases stayed unmatched. Written as DNA, the CDR3 is TGTGCCAGCAGCACTGGACAGGCCCTTCAAGCTTTCTTT. As protein: CASSTGQALQAFF.

The gene calls are TRBV29-1 and TRBJ2-1; the match to TRBD2 covers 13 bases. Germline assignment: CDR1 SQVTM and CDR2 ANQGSEA. The CDR3 loop spans 14 amino acids. J gave up 4 bases and V 3 bases, and 0 bases lay outside the gene matches. The CDR3 spells CSVETSGGYNEQFF. In nucleotides, the CDR3 is TGCAGCGTTGAGACTAGCGGGGGGTACAATGAGCAGTTCTTC.

In this sample, this clonotype turned up a few times. The chain recombines TRBV3-1 with TRBJ1-4; D is uncertain. Trimming took 1 base from V and 2 from J, leaving 8 bases between them. The CDR3 has 15 amino acids. Germline V gene data show CDR1 as LGHDT and CDR2 as YNNKEL (reference sequence). Here the CDR3 reads CASSQGLGTNEKLFF. CDR3 DNA sequence: TGTGCCAGCAGCCAAGGGTTAGGGACTAATGAAAAACTGTTTTTT.

The chain combines TRBV7-4 with TRBJ1-5; TRBD1 matches 11 bases. The CDR3 runs 17 residues. Losses at the gene ends were 4 bases for V and 5 bases for J; bases not matched to a gene: 10. Germline lookup yields CDR1 SGHVT and CDR2 SQSDAQ. CDR3 coding DNA: TGTGCCAGCAGCTCGGGACAGGGGGTGGTGGGGTATCAGCCCCAGCATTTT. Translation: CASSSGQGVVGYQPQHF. Drawing the rest from reference TRBV7-4 and TRBJ1-5, the complete variable domain is GAGVSQSPRYKVAKRGRDVALRCDSISGHVTLYWYRQTLGQGSEVLTYSQSDAQRDKSGRPSGRFSAERPERSVSTLKIQRTEQGDSAVYLCASSSGQGVVGYQPQHFGDGTRLSIL.

This clonotype was counted ten times or more. The gene calls are TRBV7-2 and TRBJ1-1; TRBD1 might be the D (6 bases). This CDR3 has 14 residues. Looked up from germline, CDR1 is SGHTA and CDR2 is FQGNSA. Trimming left V 4 bases short and J 8 bases short, with 17 bases between. This CDR3 reads CASSSWGGRAEAFF. CDR3 DNA: TGTGCCAGCAGCTCCTGGGGGGGCAGGGCGGAAGCTTTCTTT.

There are a few counts of this clonotype. The chain uses TRBV6-2 or TRBV6-3 and TRBJ2-7; D might be TRBD1 or TRBD2, each matching 5 bases. With 0 bases removed from V and 0 bases from J, the gap between germline ends came to 9 bases. CDR1 and CDR2 from the germline V gene are MNHEY and SVGEGT. This CDR3 is 15 amino acids long. This CDR3 reads CASSYSGESSYEQYV. CDR3 nucleotides: TGTGCCAGCAGTTACTCGGGGGAGAGCTCCTACGAGCAGTACGTC.

CDR3 loop: CATSGRDRDTQYF. The CDR3 DNA reads TGTGCCACCTCCGGCCGGGACCGAGATACGCAGTATTTT. This rearrangement joins TRBV10-3 to TRBJ2-3; D may correspond to TRBD1 or TRBD2 (5 bases each). Germline V gene lookup returns CDR1 ENHRY and CDR2 SYGVKD. The CDR3 is made up of 13 amino acids. V lost 10 bases and J 5 bases, leaving 16 bases between the germline ends.

This clonotype was detected only a few times. The chain is built from TRBV5-4 and TRBJ2-3; D is unclear. The CDR3 is 14 amino acids. CDR1 and CDR2 from the germline V gene are SGHNT and YYREEE (reference sequence). Trimming took off 4 bases at V and 0 bases at J, with 9 bases between the two ends. The CDR3 sequence is CASSLDVSTDTQYF. CDR3 DNA: TGTGCCAGCAGCCTGGACGTTAGCACAGATACGCAGTATTTT.

In this sample, this clonotype turned up a few times. The gene calls are TRBV4-3 and TRBJ2-1, with a possible D match to TRBD2 (7 bases). V lost 1 base and J 1 base, leaving 17 bases between the germline ends. Looked up from germline, CDR1 is LGHNA and CDR2 is YSLEER. This CDR3 region has 18 residues. The CDR3, as DNA: TGCGCCAGCAGCCAAGGGGGGGGCGGGGCTGTGTCCTACAATGAGCAGTTCTTC. It specifies CASSQGGGGAVSYNEQFF.

This clonotype was found a few times. The rearrangement joins TRBV7-2 to TRBJ2-7; maybe TRBD1 (5 bases). This CDR3 comprises 13 residues. The germline gives CDR1 SGHTA, CDR2 FQGNSA. V dropped 4 bases and J dropped 3 bases, with 10 bases sitting between them. CDR3 sequence (DNA): TGTGCCAGCAGCTCTAACCAGGGCTACGAGCAGTACTTC. Translated, it gives CASSSNQGYEQYF.

The chain employs TRBV12-5 and TRBJ1-5, with TRBD1 matching over 7 bases. CDR1 LGHNT and CDR2 FRNRAP come from the germline V gene. The V segment lost 4 bases and the J segment 1 base; nucleotides outside the gene matches: 7. The CDR3 consists of 16 residues. The CDR3 coding sequence is TGTGCTAGTGGTTCGGATCAGGGGGGGAGCAATCAGCCCCAGCATTTT. Its protein product is CASGSDQGGSNQPQHF.

This clonotype was observed a few times. The chain joins TRBV25-1 to TRBJ2-5; D may match TRBD1 or TRBD2 (5 bases each). Deletions cut 6 bases from V and 5 bases from J, with 19 bases between. The CDR3 totals 15 residues. Germline-derived CDR1 and CDR2 are MGHDK and SYGVNS. CDR3 sequence: CASRPGGFGTETQYF. CDR3 sequence (DNA): TGTGCCAGCAGACCTGGGGGTTTCGGGACGGAGACCCAGTACTTC.

This clonotype has more than one count but fewer than ten. J is TRBJ2-7 and V is TRBV5-1, with 7 nucleotides matching TRBD1. There are 14 residues in the CDR3. V was pared by 1 base and J by 2 bases, with 3 bases of the junction left unmatched. The germline gives CDR1 SGHRS, CDR2 YFSETQ. Here the CDR3 DNA reads TGCGCCAGCAGCTTGAGGGACAGAACCTACGAGCAGTACTTC. Amino acid sequence: CASSLRDRTYEQYF.

This clonotype came up a few times. The chain has TRBV20-1 and TRBJ2-1; 10 bases align to TRBD2. The trim removed 1 base at V and 4 bases at J, leaving 7 bases unmatched. From germline, CDR1 is DFQATT and CDR2 SNEGSKA (reference sequence). CDR3 length: 16 amino acids. In DNA, the CDR3 is TGCAGTGCTAGAGCTGACAGTAGCGGGGGGTACAATGAGCAGTTCTTC. Protein product: CSARADSSGGYNEQFF.

The J gene is TRBJ2-3, the V gene TRBV4-1; 8 positions match TRBD2. Trimming removed 1 base from V and 0 bases from J; junction bases left unmatched: 0. The CDR3 spans 15 residues. The germline V gene has CDR1 MGHRA and CDR2 YSYEKL. In nucleotides, the CDR3 is TGCGCCAGCAGCCAAGTAGCGGGGAGCACAGATACGCAGTATTTT. Protein sequence: CASSQVAGSTDTQYF.

The V call is TRBV7-8, the J call TRBJ1-4, with D unclear. Per the germline V gene, CDR1 is SGHVS and CDR2 is FQNEAQ. The CDR3 is made up of 14 amino acids. The ends were cut back, 1 base at V and 4 bases at J, with 7 bases in the middle. The CDR3 DNA reads as TGTGCCAGCAGCTTAGAGCCCCTTAATGAAAAACTGTTTTTT. Residues: CASSLEPLNEKLFF.

The chain recombines TRBV6-5 with TRBJ2-1; D is undetermined. This CDR3 contains 14 residues. Germline V gives CDR1 MNHEY, CDR2 SVGAGI. V was pared by 6 bases and J by 1 base, with 10 bases between. CDR3 loop: CASSLGKSYNEQFF. The CDR3 DNA reads TGTGCCAGCAGCCTAGGAAAATCCTACAATGAGCAGTTCTTC.

This clonotype was detected ten times or more. The chain recombines TRBV5-1 with TRBJ2-3, with 10 bases fitting TRBD2. V shed 5 bases, J shed 6 bases, and the junction held 6 bases outside the gene matches. Germline CDR1 reads SGHRS; CDR2 reads YFSETQ. The CDR3 runs 14 residues. The chain's CDR3 is CASSSTSGVDTQYF. CDR3 bases: TGCGCCAGCAGTTCCACTAGCGGGGTTGATACGCAGTATTTT.